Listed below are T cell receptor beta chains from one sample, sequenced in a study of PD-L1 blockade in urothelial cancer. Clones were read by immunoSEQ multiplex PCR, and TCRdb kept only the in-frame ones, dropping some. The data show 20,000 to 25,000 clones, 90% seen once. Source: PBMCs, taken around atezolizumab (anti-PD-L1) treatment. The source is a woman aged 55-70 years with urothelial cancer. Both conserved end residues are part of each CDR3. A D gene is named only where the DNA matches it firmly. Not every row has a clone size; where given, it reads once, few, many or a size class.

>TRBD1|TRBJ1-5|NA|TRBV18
CASSPRTGADQPQHF
TGTGCCAGCTCACCTAGGACAGGGGCCGATCAGCCCCAGCATTTT
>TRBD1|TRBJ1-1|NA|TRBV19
CASSILTGTVNTEAFF
TGTGCCAGTAGTATTCTAACCGGGACAGTGAACACTGAAGCTTTCTTT
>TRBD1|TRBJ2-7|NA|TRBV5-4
CASSTPTGFSEQYF
TGTGCCAGCAGCACTCCGACAGGGTTTAGCGAGCAGTACTTC
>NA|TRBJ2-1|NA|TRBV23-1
CASCGSHNEQFF
TGCGCCAGCTGCGGATCGCACAATGAGCAGTTCTTC
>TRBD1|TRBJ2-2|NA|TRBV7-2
CASSSTGGYTGELFF
TGTGCCAGCAGTTCCACAGGGGGATACACCGGGGAGCTGTTTTTT
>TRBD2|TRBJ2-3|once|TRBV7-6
CASSLDEREGPRTDTQYF
TGTGCCAGCAGCCTAGACGAGCGGGAGGGCCCCCGCACAGATACGCAGTATTTT
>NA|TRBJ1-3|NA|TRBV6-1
CASSEVPEATIYF
TGTGCCAGCAGTGAAGTACCCGAGGCCACCATATATTTT
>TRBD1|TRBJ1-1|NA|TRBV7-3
CASSPSGTGGTEAFF
TGTGCCAGCAGCCCTTCTGGGACAGGGGGCACTGAAGCTTTCTTT
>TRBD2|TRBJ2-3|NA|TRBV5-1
CASSPVSGAGGGDTQYF
TGCGCCAGCAGCCCCGTTAGCGGGGCCGGGGGGGGAGATACGCAGTATTTT
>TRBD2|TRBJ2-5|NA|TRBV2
CASRRGGQETQYF
TGTGCCAGCAGGCGGGGGGGCCAAGAGACCCAGTACTTC
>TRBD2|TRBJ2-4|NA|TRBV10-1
CASSESLAGAKNIQYF
TGCGCCAGCAGTGAGTCCCTAGCGGGAGCCAAAAACATTCAGTACTTC
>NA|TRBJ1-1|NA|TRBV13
CASSLKGHTEAFF
TGTGCCAGCAGCTTGAAGGGGCACACTGAAGCTTTCTTT
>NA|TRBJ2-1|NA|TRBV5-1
CASRVSSSVDEQFF
TGCGCCAGCAGGGTCTCTAGCTCTGTCGATGAGCAGTTCTTC
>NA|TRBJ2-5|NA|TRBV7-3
CASSLTGGQETQYF
TGTGCCAGCAGCTTAACGGGGGGCCAAGAGACCCAGTACTTC
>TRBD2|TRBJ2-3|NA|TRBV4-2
CASSPYLPGLAGVRGTDTQYF
TGTGCCAGCAGCCCCTATTTACCGGGACTAGCGGGAGTTCGGGGCACAGATACGCAGTATTTT
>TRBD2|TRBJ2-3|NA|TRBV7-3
CASSRGGATDTQYF
TGTGCCAGCAGCCGGGGGGGTGCGACAGATACGCAGTATTTT
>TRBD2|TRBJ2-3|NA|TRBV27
CASSRWLAGTDTQYF
TGTGCCAGCAGTCGTTGGCTAGCGGGCACAGATACGCAGTATTTT
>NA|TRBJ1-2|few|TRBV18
CASSRLDRNNYGYTF
TGTGCCAGCTCGAGACTCGACAGGAATAACTATGGCTACACCTTC
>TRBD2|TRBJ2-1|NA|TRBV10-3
CAIQLAGGPGEQFF
TGTGCCATCCAACTAGCGGGAGGGCCAGGGGAGCAGTTCTTC
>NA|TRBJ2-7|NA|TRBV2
CASSRVYEQYF
TGTGCCAGCAGCAGGGTTTACGAGCAGTACTTC
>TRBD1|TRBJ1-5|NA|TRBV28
CASSWGLAGQGAQPQHF
TGTGCCAGCAGTTGGGGGCTAGCCGGACAGGGGGCTCAGCCCCAGCATTTT
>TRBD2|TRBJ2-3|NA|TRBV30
CAWSSFRTSGGGPTDTQYF
TGTGCCTGGAGCTCGTTCAGGACTAGCGGGGGGGGACCCACAGATACGCAGTATTTT
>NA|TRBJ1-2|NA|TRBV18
CASSPNSGNYGYTF
TGTGCCAGCTCACCTAACTCCGGTAACTATGGCTACACCTTC
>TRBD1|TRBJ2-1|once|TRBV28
CASSPLDRDSEQFF
TGTGCCAGCAGTCCCCTGGACAGGGACAGTGAGCAGTTCTTC
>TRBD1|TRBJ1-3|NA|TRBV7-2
CASSSYTGGSGNTIYF
TGTGCCAGCAGCTCATACACAGGGGGCTCTGGAAACACCATATATTTT
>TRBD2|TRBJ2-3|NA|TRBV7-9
CASSPPSSGRAPDTQYF
TGTGCCAGCAGCCCCCCCTCTAGCGGGAGGGCCCCAGATACGCAGTATTTT
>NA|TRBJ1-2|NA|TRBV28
CASSPGHLTRGYGYTF
TGTGCCAGCAGTCCCGGACACCTCACGCGGGGCTATGGCTACACCTTC
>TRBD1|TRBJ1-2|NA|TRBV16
CASSHQTGALTNYGYTF
TGTGCCAGCAGCCACCAGACAGGGGCCCTTACTAACTATGGCTACACCTTC
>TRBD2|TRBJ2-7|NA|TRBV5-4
CASSDAAGGDYEQYF
TGTGCCAGCAGCGACGCAGCGGGAGGTGATTACGAGCAGTACTTC